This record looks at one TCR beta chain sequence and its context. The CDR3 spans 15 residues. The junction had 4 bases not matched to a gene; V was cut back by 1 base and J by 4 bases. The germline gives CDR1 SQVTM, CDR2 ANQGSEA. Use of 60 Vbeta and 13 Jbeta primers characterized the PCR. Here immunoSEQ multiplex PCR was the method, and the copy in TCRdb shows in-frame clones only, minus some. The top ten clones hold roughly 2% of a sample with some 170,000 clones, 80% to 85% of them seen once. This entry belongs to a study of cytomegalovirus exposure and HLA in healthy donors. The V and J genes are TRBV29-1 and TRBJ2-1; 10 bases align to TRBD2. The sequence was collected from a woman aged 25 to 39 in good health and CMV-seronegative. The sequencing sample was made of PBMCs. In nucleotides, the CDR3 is TGCAGCGTTGAAGGTACTAGCGGGACATACAATGAGCAGTTCTTC. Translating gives CSVEGTSGTYNEQFF.